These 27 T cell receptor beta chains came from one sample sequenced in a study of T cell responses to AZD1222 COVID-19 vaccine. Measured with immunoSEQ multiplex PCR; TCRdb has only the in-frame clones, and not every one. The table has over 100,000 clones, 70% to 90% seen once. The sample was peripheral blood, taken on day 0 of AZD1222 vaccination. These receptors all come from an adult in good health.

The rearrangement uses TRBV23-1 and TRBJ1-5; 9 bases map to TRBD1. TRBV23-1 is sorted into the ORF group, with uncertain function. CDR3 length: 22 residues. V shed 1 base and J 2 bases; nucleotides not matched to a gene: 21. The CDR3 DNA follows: TGCGCCAGCAGTCAATTAGGGACAGGGAGAAAGGGGCGAGCTGGGGGCAATCAGCCCCAGCATTTT. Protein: CASSQLGTGRKGRAGGNQPQHF.

The CDR3 spells CASSLVVSLGNEQFF. Here the CDR3 DNA reads TGTGCCAGCAGTTTAGTCGTCTCGTTGGGCAATGAGCAGTTCTTC. The rearrangement joins TRBV27 to TRBJ2-1; unclear D gene. The CDR3 runs 15 residues. The germline V gene encodes CDR1 MNHEY and CDR2 SMNVEV (reference sequence). V dropped 2 bases and J dropped 6 bases, with 14 bases sitting between them.

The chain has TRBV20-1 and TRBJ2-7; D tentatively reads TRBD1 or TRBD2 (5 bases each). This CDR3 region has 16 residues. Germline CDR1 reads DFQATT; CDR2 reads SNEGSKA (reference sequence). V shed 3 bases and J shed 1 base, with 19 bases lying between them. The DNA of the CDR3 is TGCAGTGCTAGTTCGAAGAGGGGATTGGGATCCTACGAGCAGTACTTC. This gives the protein CSASSKRGLGSYEQYF.

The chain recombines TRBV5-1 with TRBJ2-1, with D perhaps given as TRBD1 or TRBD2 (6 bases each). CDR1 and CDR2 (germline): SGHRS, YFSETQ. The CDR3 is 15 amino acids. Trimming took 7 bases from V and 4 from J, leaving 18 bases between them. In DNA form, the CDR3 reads TGCGCCAGCCGACCCGTCGGGGGCTTTTACAATGAGCAGTTCTTC. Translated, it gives CASRPVGGFYNEQFF.

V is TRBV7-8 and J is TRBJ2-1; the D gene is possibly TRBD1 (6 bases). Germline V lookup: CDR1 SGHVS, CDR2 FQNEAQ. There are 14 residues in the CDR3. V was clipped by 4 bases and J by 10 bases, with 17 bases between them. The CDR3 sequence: CASSSTTDSEEQFF. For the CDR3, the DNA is TGTGCCAGCAGCTCGACAACGGACAGTGAAGAGCAGTTCTTC.

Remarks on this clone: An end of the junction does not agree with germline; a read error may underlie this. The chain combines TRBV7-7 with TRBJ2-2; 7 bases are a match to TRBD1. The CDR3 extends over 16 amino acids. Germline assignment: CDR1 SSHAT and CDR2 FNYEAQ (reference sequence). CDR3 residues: CASSSKTGSDTGELFF. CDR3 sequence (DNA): TGTGCTAGCAGCTCGAAGACAGGGTCGGACACCGGGGAGCTGTTTTTT.

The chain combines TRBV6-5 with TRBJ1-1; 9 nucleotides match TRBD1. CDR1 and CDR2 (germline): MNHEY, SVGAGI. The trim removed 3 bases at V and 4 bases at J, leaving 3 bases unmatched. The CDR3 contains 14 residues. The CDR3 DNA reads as TGTGCCAGCAGTTATGGGACAGGGAGCACTGAAGCTTTCTTT. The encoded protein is CASSYGTGSTEAFF.

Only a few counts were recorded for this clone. Here the CDR3 DNA reads TGTGCCAGCAGCCCAAGCGGACTAATGGTAGATACGCAGTATTTT. This sequence encodes CASSPSGLMVDTQYF. This rearrangement joins TRBV7-2 to TRBJ2-3, with a tentative D call TRBD2 (6 bases). The V gene lost 5 bases and the J gene lost 5 bases, with 17 bases spanning the gap. Germline V gene sequence: CDR1 SGHTA, CDR2 FQGNSA. This CDR3 has 15 residues.

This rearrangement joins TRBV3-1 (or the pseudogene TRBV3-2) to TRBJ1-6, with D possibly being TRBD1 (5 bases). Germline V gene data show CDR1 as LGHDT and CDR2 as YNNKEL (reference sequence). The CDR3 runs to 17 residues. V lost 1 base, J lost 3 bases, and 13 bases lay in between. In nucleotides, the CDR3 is TGTGCCAGCAGCCAAGCAGGGCAGCTTCTCTATAATTCACCCCTCCACTTT. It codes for CASSQAGQLLYNSPLHF.

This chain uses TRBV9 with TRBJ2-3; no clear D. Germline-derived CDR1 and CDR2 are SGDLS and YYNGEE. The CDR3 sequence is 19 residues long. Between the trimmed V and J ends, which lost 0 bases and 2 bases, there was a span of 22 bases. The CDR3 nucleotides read TGTGCCAGCAGCGTAGCTCGGACGGGCCCCTCGGCCAACACAGATACGCAGTATTTT. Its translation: CASSVARTGPSANTDTQYF. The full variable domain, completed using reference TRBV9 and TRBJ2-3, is DSGVTQTPKHLITATGQRVTLRCSPRSGDLSVYWYQQSLDQGLQFLIQYYNGEERAKGNILERFSAQQFPDLHSELNLSSLELGDSALYFCASSVARTGPSANTDTQYFGPGTRLTVL.

The CDR3 coding sequence is TGTGCCAGCAGCTTAGGGGGCTGGAATCAGCCCCAGCATTTT. This translates into CASSLGGWNQPQHF. The chain links TRBV7-9 to TRBJ1-5, with D perhaps TRBD1 (5 bases). Trimming removed 1 base from V and 4 bases from J, with 8 bases in between. Germline-derived CDR1 and CDR2 are SEHNR and FQNEAQ (reference sequence). The CDR3 sequence is 14 residues long.

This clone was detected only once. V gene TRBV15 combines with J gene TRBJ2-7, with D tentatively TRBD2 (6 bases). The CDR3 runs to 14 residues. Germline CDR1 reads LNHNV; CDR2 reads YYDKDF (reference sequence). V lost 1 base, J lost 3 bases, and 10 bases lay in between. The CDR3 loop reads CATSRGREDYEQYF. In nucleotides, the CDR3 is TGTGCCACCAGCAGAGGGCGGGAAGACTACGAGCAGTACTTC.

The CDR3 loop reads CASSFQGHYNSPLHF. In DNA form, the CDR3 reads TGTGCCAGCAGTTTCCAGGGACACTATAATTCACCCCTCCACTTT. The chain combines TRBV28 with TRBJ1-6, with D possibly matching TRBD1 (6 bases). CDR1 and CDR2 from the germline V gene are MDHEN and SYDVKM. CDR3 length: 15 amino acids. Trimming shortened V by 3 bases and J by 3 bases, and 9 bases separated the two germline ends.

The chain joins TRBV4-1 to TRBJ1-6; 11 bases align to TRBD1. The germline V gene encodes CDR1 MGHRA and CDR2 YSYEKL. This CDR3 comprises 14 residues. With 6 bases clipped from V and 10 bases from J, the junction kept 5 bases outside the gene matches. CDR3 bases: TGCGCCAGCAGTGACCGGGACAGGGGGTCACCCCTCCACTTT. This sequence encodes CASSDRDRGSPLHF.

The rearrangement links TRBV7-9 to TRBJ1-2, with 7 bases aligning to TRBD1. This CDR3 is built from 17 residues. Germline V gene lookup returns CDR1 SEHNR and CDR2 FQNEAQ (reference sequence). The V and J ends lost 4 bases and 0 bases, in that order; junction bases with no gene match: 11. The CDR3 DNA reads TGTGCCAGCAGCTCCGACAGGGTTTATACTTCTAACTATGGCTACACCTTC. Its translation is CASSSDRVYTSNYGYTF.

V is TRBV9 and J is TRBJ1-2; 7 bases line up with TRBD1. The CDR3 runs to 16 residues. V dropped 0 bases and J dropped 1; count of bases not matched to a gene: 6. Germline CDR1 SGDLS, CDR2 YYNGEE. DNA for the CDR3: TGTGCCAGCAGCGTAGGGGGAGGGGGCCGTAACTATGGCTACACCTTC. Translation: CASSVGGGGRNYGYTF.

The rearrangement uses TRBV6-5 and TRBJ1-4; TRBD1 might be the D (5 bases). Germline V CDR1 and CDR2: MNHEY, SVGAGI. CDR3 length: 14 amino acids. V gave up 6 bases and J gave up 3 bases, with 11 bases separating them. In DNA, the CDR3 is TGTGCCAGCAGGGGGGGACCCTCTAATGAAAAACTGTTTTTT. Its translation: CASRGGPSNEKLFF.

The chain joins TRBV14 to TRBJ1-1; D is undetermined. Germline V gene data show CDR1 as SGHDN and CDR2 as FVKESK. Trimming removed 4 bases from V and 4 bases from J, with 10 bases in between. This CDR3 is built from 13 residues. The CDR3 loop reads CASSPPWRTEAFF. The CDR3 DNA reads TGTGCCAGCAGCCCTCCATGGCGCACTGAAGCTTTCTTT.

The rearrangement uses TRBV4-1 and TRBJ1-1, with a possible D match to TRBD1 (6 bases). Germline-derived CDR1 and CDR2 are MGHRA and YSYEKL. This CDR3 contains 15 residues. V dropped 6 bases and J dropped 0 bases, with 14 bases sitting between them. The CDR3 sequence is CASRRQAMMNTEAFF. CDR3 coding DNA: TGCGCCAGCAGGCGACAGGCTATGATGAACACTGAAGCTTTCTTT.

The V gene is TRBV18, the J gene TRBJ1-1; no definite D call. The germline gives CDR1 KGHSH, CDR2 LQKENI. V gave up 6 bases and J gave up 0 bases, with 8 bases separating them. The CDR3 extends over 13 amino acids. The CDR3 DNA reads TGTGCCAGCTCCACGAGGGTGAACACTGAAGCTTTCTTT. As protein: CASSTRVNTEAFF.

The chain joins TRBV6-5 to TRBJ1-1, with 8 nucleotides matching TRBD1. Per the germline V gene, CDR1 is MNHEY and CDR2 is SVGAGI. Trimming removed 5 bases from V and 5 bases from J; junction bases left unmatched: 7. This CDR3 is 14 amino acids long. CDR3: CASSPGQGGTEAFF. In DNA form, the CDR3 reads TGTGCCAGCAGTCCCGGACAGGGTGGTACTGAAGCTTTCTTT.

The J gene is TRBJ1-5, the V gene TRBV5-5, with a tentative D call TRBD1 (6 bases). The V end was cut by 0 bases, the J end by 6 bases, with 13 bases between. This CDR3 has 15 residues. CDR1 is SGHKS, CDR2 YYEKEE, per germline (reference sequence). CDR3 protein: CASSLETGEGQPQHF. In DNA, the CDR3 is TGTGCCAGCAGCTTGGAGACAGGCGAGGGTCAGCCCCAGCATTTT.

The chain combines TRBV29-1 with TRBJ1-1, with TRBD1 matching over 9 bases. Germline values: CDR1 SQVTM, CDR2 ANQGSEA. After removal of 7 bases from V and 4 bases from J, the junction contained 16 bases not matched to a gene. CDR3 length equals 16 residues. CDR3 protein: CSAPPGQGSVGTEAFF. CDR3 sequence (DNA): TGCAGCGCCCCGCCGGGACAGGGCTCGGTAGGCACTGAAGCTTTCTTT. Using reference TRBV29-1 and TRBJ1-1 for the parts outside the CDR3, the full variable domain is SAVISQKPSRDICQRGTSLTIQCQVDSQVTMMFWYRQQPGQSLTLIATANQGSEATYESGFVIDKFPISRPNLTFSTLTVSNMSPEDSSIYLCSAPPGQGSVGTEAFFGQGTRLTVV.

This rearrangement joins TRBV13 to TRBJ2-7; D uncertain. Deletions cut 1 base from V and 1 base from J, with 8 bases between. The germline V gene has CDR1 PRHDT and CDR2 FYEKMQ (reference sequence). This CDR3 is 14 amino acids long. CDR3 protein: CASSLEGQSYEQYF. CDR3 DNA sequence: TGTGCCAGCAGCTTAGAAGGGCAGTCCTACGAGCAGTACTTC.

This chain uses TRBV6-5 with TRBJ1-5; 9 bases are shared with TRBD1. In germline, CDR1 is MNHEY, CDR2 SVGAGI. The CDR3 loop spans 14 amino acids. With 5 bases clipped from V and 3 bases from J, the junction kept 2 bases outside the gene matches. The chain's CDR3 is CASSRDRANQPQHF. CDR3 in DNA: TGTGCCAGCAGTCGGGACAGGGCCAATCAGCCCCAGCATTTT.

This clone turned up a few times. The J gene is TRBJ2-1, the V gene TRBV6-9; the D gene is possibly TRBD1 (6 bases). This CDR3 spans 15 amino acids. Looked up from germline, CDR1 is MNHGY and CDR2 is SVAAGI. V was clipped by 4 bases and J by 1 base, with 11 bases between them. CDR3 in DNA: TGTGCCAGCAGTTTACCGGGACATTCCTACAATGAGCAGTTCTTC. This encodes CASSLPGHSYNEQFF.

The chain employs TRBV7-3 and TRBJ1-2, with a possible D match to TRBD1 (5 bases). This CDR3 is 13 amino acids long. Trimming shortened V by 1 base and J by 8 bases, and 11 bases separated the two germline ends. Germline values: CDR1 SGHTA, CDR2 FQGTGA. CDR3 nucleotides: TGTGCCAGCAGCTTAATGTCCGGGGGAGGCTACACCTTC. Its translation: CASSLMSGGGYTF.